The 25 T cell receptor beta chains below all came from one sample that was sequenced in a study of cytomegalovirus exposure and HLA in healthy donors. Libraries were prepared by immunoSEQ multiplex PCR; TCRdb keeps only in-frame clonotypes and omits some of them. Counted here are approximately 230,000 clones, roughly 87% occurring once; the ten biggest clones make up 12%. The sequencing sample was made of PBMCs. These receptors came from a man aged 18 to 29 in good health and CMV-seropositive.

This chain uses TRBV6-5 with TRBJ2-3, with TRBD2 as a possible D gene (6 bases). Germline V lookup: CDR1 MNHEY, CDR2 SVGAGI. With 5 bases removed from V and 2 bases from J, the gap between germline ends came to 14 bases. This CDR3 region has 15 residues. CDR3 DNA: TGTGCCAGCAGTCACAGACTAGGGAACACAGATACGCAGTATTTT. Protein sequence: CASSHRLGNTDTQYF.

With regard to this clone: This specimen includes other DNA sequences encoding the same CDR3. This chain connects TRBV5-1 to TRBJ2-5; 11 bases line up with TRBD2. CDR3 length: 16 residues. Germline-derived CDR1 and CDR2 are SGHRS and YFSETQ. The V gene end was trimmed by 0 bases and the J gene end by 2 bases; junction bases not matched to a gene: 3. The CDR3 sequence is CASSLGLAGGQETQYF. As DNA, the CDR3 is TGCGCCAGCAGCTTGGGCCTAGCGGGAGGTCAAGAGACCCAGTACTTC.

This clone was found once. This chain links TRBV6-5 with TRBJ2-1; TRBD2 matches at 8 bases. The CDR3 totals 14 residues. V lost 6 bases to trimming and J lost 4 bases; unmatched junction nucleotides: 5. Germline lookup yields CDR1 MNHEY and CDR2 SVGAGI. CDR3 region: CASRASGLYNEQFF. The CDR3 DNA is TGTGCCAGCAGGGCTAGCGGGTTGTACAATGAGCAGTTCTTC.

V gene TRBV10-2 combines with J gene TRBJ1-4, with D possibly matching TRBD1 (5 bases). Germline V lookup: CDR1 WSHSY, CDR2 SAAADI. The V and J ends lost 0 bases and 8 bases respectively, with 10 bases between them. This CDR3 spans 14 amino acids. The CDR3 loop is CASSESGTLEKLFF. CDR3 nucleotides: TGCGCCAGCAGTGAGTCCGGGACCCTAGAAAAACTGTTTTTT.

The CDR3 DNA reads as TGTGCCAGCAGCCCCGGACTAGCGGGAGTTGCGACAGATACGCAGTATTTT. Translation gives CASSPGLAGVATDTQYF. The chain combines TRBV7-3 with TRBJ2-3; 13 bases are shared with TRBD2. Germline values: CDR1 SGHTA, CDR2 FQGTGA. The CDR3 runs to 17 residues. Losses at the gene ends were 5 bases for V and 3 bases for J; bases not matched to a gene: 8.

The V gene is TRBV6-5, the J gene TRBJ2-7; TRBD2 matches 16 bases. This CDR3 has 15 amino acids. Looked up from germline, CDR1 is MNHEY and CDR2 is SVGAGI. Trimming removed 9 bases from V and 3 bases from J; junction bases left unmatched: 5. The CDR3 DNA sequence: TGTGCCAGTGGGACTAGCGGGAGGGCCTTCTACGAGCAGTACTTC. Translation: CASGTSGRAFYEQYF.

The CDR3: CASGPSGGYGYTF. The CDR3 DNA reads as TGTGCCAGCGGTCCAAGTGGGGGCTATGGCTACACCTTC. This chain connects TRBV6-1 to TRBJ1-2; possible D gene TRBD1, 5 bases. Trimming left V 8 bases short and J 4 bases short, with 14 bases between. The CDR3 length is 13 residues. Germline values: CDR1 MNHNS, CDR2 SASEGT.

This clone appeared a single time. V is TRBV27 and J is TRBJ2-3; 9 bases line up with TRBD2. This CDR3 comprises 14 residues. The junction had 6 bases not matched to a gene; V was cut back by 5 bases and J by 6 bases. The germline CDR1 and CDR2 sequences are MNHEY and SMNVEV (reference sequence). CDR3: CASSPREGGDTQYF. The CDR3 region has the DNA TGTGCCAGCAGTCCGCGGGAGGGTGGGGATACGCAGTATTTT.

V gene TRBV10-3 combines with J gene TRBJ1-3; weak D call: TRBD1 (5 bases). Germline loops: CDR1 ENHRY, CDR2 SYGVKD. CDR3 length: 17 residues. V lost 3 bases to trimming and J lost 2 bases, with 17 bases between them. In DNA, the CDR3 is TGTGCCATCAGTGATTCGTGGGGGATTGAAACTGGAAACACCATATATTTT. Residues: CAISDSWGIETGNTIYF.

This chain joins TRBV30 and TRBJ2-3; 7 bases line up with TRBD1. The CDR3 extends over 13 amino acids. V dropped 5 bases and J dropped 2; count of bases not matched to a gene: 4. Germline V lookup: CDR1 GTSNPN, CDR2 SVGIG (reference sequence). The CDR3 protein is CAWGDRNTDTQYF. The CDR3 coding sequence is TGTGCCTGGGGGGACAGAAACACAGATACGCAGTATTTT.

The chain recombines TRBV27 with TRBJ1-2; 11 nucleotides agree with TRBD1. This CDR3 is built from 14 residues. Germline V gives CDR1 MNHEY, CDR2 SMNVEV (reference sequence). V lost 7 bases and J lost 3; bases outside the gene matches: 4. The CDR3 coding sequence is TGTGCCAGCACCTGGACAGGGGGCCACTATGGCTACACCTTC. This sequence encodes CASTWTGGHYGYTF.

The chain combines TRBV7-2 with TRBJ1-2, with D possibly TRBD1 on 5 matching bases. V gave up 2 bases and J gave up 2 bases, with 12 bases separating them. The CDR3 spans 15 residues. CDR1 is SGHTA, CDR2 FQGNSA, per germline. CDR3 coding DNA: TGTGCCAGCAGCTTAAGGGGAACAGTAAACTATGGCTACACCTTC. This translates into CASSLRGTVNYGYTF.

CDR3 coding DNA: TGTGCCAGCAGCCAAGCGGACTATGGCTACACCTTC. Translated, it gives CASSQADYGYTF. The chain combines TRBV4-2 with TRBJ1-2, with D uncertain. V gave up 1 base and J gave up 3 bases, with 3 bases separating them. This CDR3 spans 12 amino acids. Germline-derived CDR1 and CDR2 are LGHNA and YNFKEQ.

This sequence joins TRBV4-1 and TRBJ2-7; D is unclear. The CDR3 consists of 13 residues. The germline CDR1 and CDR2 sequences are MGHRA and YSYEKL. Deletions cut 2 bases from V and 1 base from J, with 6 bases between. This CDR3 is CASSQTGSYEQYF. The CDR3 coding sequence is TGCGCCAGCAGCCAAACCGGGTCCTACGAGCAGTACTTC.

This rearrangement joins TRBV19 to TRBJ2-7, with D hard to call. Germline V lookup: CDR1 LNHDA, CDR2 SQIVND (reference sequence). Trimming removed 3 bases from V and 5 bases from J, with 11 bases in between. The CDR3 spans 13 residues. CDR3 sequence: CASSMIGWDEQYF. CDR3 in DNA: TGTGCCAGTAGTATGATTGGTTGGGACGAGCAGTACTTC. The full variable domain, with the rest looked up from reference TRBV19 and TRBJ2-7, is DGGITQSPKYLFRKEGQNVTLSCEQNLNHDAMYWYRQDPGQGLRLIYYSQIVNDFQKGDIAEGYSVSREKKESFPLTVTSAQKNPTAFYLCASSMIGWDEQYFGPGTRLTVT.

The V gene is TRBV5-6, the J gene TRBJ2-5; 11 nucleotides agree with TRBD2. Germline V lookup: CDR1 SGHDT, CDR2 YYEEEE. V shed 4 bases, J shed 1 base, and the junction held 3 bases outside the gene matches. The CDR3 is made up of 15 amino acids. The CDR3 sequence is CASSLAGGLQETQYF. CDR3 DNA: TGTGCCAGCAGCCTAGCGGGAGGCCTCCAAGAGACCCAGTACTTC.

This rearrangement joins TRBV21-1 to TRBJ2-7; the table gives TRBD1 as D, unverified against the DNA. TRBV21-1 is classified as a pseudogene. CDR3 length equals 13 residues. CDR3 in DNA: TGTGCCAGCAGCAAAGCGGCGGACAGGCGGCAGTACTTC. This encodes CASSKAADRRQYF.

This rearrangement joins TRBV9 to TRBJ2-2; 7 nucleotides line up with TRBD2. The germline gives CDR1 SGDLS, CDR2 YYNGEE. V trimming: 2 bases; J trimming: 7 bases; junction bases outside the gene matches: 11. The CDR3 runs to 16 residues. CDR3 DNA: TGTGCCAGCAGCGTTCGAGGACTAGGATCTGGCGGGGAGCTGTTTTTT. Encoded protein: CASSVRGLGSGGELFF.

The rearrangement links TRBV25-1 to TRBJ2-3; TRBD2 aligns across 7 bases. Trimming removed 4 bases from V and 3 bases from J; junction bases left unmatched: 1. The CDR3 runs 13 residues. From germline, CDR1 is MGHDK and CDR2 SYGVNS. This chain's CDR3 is CASSASGTDTQYF. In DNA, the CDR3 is TGTGCCAGCAGTGCTAGCGGAACAGATACGCAGTATTTT.

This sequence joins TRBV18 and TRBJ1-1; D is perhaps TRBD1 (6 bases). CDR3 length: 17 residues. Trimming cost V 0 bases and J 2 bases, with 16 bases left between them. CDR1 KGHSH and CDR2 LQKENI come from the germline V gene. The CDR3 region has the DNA TGTGCCAGCTCACCACCTGTGACAGGAGCAGATAACACTGAAGCTTTCTTT. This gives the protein CASSPPVTGADNTEAFF.

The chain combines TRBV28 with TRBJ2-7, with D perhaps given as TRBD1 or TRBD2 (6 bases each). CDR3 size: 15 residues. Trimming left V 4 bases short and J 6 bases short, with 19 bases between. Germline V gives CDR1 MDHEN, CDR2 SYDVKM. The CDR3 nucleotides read TGTGCCAGCAGTTCCCCTGTAGGGGGGACAAGCGAGCAGTACTTC. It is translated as CASSSPVGGTSEQYF.

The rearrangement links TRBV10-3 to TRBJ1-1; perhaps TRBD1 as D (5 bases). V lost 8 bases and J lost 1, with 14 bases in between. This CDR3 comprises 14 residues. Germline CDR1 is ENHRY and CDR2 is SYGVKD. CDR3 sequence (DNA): TGTGCCATCGGCGTTGGGGGATCGAACACTGAAGCTTTCTTT. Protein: CAIGVGGSNTEAFF.

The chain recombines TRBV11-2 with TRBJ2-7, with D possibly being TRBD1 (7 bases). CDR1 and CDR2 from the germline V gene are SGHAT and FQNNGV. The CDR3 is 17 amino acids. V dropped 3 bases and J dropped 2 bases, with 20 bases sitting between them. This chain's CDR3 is CASSFYPAGQTTYEQYF. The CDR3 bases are TGTGCCAGCAGCTTCTATCCGGCGGGACAGACAACCTACGAGCAGTACTTC.

Written as DNA, the CDR3 is TGTGCCTGGAGAACAAGGAACACCGGGGAGCTGTTTTTT. Encoded protein: CAWRTRNTGELFF. V is TRBV30 and J is TRBJ2-2; no clear D. V dropped 3 bases and J dropped 1 base, with 6 bases sitting between them. The CDR3 extends over 13 amino acids. The germline V gene encodes CDR1 GTSNPN and CDR2 SVGIG (reference sequence).

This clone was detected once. CDR3 nucleotides: TGCGCCAGCAAGAACCACAGGGCCCTGGGCTATGGCTACACCTTC. It encodes CASKNHRALGYGYTF. The chain uses TRBV10-2 and TRBJ1-2; the D gene is possibly TRBD1 (6 bases). Germline V gives CDR1 WSHSY, CDR2 SAAADI. The length of the CDR3 is 15 residues. V was trimmed by 7 bases and J by 4 bases, leaving 19 bases between them.